The entry below gives a single T cell receptor (beta chain) sequence along with its context. The antigen remains undetermined. 13 Jbeta primers and 60 Vbeta primers were used for the PCR. Measured with immunoSEQ multiplex PCR; TCRdb has only the in-frame clones, and not every one. The sample has around 97,000 clones, approximately 72% seen once. This entry belongs to a study of cytomegalovirus exposure and HLA in healthy donors. Overall study findings and caveats: Cytomegalovirus-associated TCR beta chains were listed, numbering 150 to 200.

Trimming removed 3 bases from V and 3 bases from J; junction bases left unmatched: 4. CDR3 size: 14 residues. Germline V gives CDR1 SGDLS, CDR2 YYNGEE. This sequence originates from a woman aged 50 to 60 in good health and CMV-seronegative. J is TRBJ1-2 and V is TRBV9; 8 positions agree with TRBD1. The material sequenced was PBMCs. The CDR3 DNA is TGTGCCAGCAGCGCTGGACAGGGCGACTATGGCTACACCTTC. Its protein product is CASSAGQGDYGYTF.